The 8 T cell receptor beta chains below all came from one sample that was sequenced in a study of shared clonotypes between healthy human individuals. Generated by immunoSEQ multiplex PCR, the TCRdb table keeps only in-frame clones and is missing some. The table has around 300,000 clones, roughly 91% seen once; the top ten hold around 15%. The source material was memory CD8+ T cells sorted from blood. Subset meaning: CD45RO+ cells pooled with CCR7-negative TemRA cells. These receptors were taken from a man between 18 and 35 years old in good health.

Only a few counts were recorded for this clone. This chain links TRBV5-1 with TRBJ1-2, with D perhaps matching TRBD1 (5 bases). Germline V gene data show CDR1 as SGHRS and CDR2 as YFSETQ. The ends were cut back, 2 bases at V and 6 bases at J, with 8 bases in the middle. There are 12 residues in the CDR3. Written as DNA, the CDR3 is TGCGCCAGCAGCTTTGGGACGGATGGCTACACCTTC. It is translated as CASSFGTDGYTF.

V and J are TRBV7-9 and TRBJ1-2; 8 positions match TRBD1. CDR3 length: 17 amino acids. In germline, CDR1 is SEHNR, CDR2 FQNEAQ (reference sequence). V trimming: 5 bases; J trimming: 0 bases; junction bases outside the gene matches: 11. DNA for the CDR3: TGTGCCAGCAGCCCCCGGGACAGGCTGGCCACTAACTATGGCTACACCTTC. It codes for CASSPRDRLATNYGYTF.

Only one count was recorded for this clone. The rearrangement joins TRBV18 to TRBJ1-5, with D perhaps TRBD1 (6 bases). The CDR3 has 15 amino acids. Deletions cut 3 bases from V and 4 bases from J, with 13 bases between. From germline, CDR1 is KGHSH and CDR2 LQKENI. Written as DNA, the CDR3 is TGTGCCAGCTCACCCACAGGGTATTCAAATCAGCCCCAGCATTTT. This gives the protein CASSPTGYSNQPQHF.

This clone was picked up one time. The chain recombines TRBV6-5 with TRBJ2-1; 10 bases align to TRBD2. Looked up from germline, CDR1 is MNHEY and CDR2 is SVGAGI. V was pared by 6 bases and J by 7 bases, with 6 bases of the junction left unmatched. The CDR3 consists of 14 residues. CDR3 region: CASSPHSGGNEQFF. CDR3 nucleotide sequence: TGTGCCAGCAGCCCACATAGCGGGGGGAATGAGCAGTTCTTC.

The chain combines TRBV6-5 with TRBJ2-3, with D perhaps TRBD2 (5 bases). This CDR3 has 14 residues. Germline loops: CDR1 MNHEY, CDR2 SVGAGI. Trimming pared 0 bases from V and 6 bases from J, leaving 10 bases between. The CDR3 loop reads CASSYSLVSDTQYF. The CDR3 DNA reads TGTGCCAGCAGTTACTCACTAGTTTCCGATACGCAGTATTTT.

CDR3 sequence (DNA): TGTGCCAGCAGCCTTTACAGGGATTCACCCCTCCACTTT. Its translation: CASSLYRDSPLHF. This chain links TRBV4-2 with TRBJ1-6; TRBD1 might be the D (6 bases). The germline V gene has CDR1 LGHNA and CDR2 YNFKEQ. V was pared by 4 bases and J by 8 bases, with 9 bases between. This CDR3 has 13 amino acids.

DNA for the CDR3: TGTGCCAGCAGCGTAGCCTCGGAAGAGCGGGAGGGCCTCGGGGAGCAGTTCTTC. The encoded protein is CASSVASEEREGLGEQFF. This rearrangement joins TRBV9 to TRBJ2-1; 10 nucleotides agree with TRBD2. CDR1 is SGDLS and CDR2 is YYNGEE in the germline V gene. The CDR3 is 18 amino acids. Trimming cost V 0 bases and J 10 bases; bases outside gene matches: 16.

Concerning this clone itself: This specimen includes other DNA sequences encoding the same CDR3. V is TRBV5-1 and J is TRBJ2-1; no firm D call. The ends were cut back, 1 base at V and 4 bases at J, with 6 bases in the middle. Germline CDR1 reads SGHRS; CDR2 reads YFSETQ. CDR3 length: 13 amino acids. CDR3 DNA: TGCGCCAGCAGCTTGAACGGATACAATGAGCAGTTCTTC. Residues: CASSLNGYNEQFF.